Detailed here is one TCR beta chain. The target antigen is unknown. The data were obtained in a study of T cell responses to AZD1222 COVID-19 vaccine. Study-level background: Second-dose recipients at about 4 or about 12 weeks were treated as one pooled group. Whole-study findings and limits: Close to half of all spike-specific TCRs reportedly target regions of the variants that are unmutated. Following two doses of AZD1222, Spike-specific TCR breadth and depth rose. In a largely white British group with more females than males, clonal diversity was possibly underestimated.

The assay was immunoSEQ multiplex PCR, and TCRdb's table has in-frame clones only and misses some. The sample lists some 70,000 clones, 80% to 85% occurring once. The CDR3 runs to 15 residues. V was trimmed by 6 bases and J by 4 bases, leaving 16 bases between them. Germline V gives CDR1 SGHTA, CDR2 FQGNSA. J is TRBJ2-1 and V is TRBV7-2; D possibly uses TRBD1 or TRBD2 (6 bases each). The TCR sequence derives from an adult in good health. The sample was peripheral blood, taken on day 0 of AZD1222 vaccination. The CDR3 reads CASRAGQTPYNEQFF. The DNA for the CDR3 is TGTGCCAGCAGGGCGGGACAAACTCCTTACAATGAGCAGTTCTTC. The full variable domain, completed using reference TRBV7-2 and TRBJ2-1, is GAGVSQSPSNKVTEKGKDVELRCDPISGHTALYWYRQSLGQGLEFLIYFQGNSAPDKSGLPSDRFSAERTGGSVSTLTIQRTQQEDSAVYLCASRAGQTPYNEQFFGPGTRLTVL.